What follows are 26 T cell receptor beta chains derived from one specimen sequenced in a study of metastatic and nonmetastatic thyroid tumors. TCRdb re-clonotyped the PCR reads through MiXCR. The sample includes about 28,000 clones, approximately 16% seen only once; the top ten take around 4.5%. Prior to thyroid surgery, none of the patients had received any treatment. Sequencing was carried out using blood. These receptors were taken from a female donor with papillary thyroid cancer or a benign thyroid nodule (not recorded which). Some clones in this sample may be carry-over from other donors' samples.

This clone was recorded many times. The V gene is TRBV2, the J gene TRBJ2-1; D gene ambiguous. The V end was cut by 7 bases, the J end by 10 bases, with 11 bases between. In germline, CDR1 is SNHLY, CDR2 FYNNEI. The CDR3 spans 11 residues. The CDR3 loop reads CASKSPTEQFF. As DNA, the CDR3 is TGTGCCAGCAAGTCCCCTACGGAGCAGTTCTTC.

This clone has more than one count but fewer than ten. The V gene is TRBV6-1, the J gene TRBJ1-5; 7 nucleotides agree with TRBD1. The CDR3 has 15 residues. CDR1 and CDR2 from the germline V gene are MNHNS and SASEGT. J gave up 0 bases and V 6 bases, and 5 bases lay outside the gene matches. The CDR3 loop is CASSPQGNSNQPQHF. CDR3 nucleotides: TGTGCCAGCAGCCCACAGGGGAATAGCAATCAGCCCCAGCATTTT.

By proportion, this clone is medium-sized. The chain combines TRBV25-1 with TRBJ1-1; D is ambiguous. Trimming took off 5 bases at V and 0 bases at J, with 1 base between the two ends. The CDR3 length is 11 residues. CDR1 MGHDK and CDR2 SYGVNS come from the germline V gene. The CDR3 bases are TGTGCCAGCAGTCTGAACACTGAAGCTTTCTTT. Its protein product is CASSLNTEAFF.

In this sample, this clone turned up many times. This rearrangement joins TRBV6-1 to TRBJ2-3; either TRBD1 or TRBD2 may supply D (5 bases each). Germline V gene data show CDR1 as MNHNS and CDR2 as SASEGT. The CDR3 sequence is 14 residues long. V lost 7 bases, J lost 1 base, and 12 bases lay in between. CDR3 bases: TGTGCCAGCAAGGGGAGAGGGGGCACAGATACGCAGTATTTT. It codes for CASKGRGGTDTQYF.

This clone was observed a few times. The chain combines TRBV12-3 or TRBV12-4 with TRBJ1-2; D is possibly TRBD1 (5 bases). V lost 3 bases, J lost 8 bases, and 19 bases lay in between. CDR3 length equals 15 residues. This chain's CDR3 is CASSFCGDSAQGYTF. In DNA, the CDR3 is TGTGCCAGCAGTTTTTGTGGAGACAGTGCCCAAGGCTACACCTTC.

Comments on this clone: It may be a read error: a sequence one base away is much more abundant. The V and J genes are TRBV27 and TRBJ2-2; TRBD1 matches 9 bases. V trimming: 8 bases; J trimming: 5 bases; junction bases outside the gene matches: 24. The germline CDR1 and CDR2 sequences are MNHEY and SMNVEV (reference sequence). This CDR3 contains 20 residues. CDR3 amino acids: CASGPGLTGGRIKLTGELFF. The DNA for the CDR3 is TGTGCCAGCGGACCCGGTTTAACAGGGGGCAGGATAAAGTTGACCGGGGAGCTGTTTTTT.

The table lists this clone with many counts. The J gene is TRBJ2-5, the V gene TRBV20-1; 8 bases line up with TRBD1. The CDR3 is 13 amino acids. Germline loops: CDR1 DFQATT, CDR2 SNEGSKA (reference sequence). Losses at the gene ends were 5 bases for V and 4 bases for J; bases not matched to a gene: 6. CDR3 in amino acids: CSAEPDRGETQYF. The CDR3 DNA sequence: TGCAGTGCTGAACCTGACAGGGGAGAGACCCAGTACTTC.

This clone came up many times. The rearrangement uses TRBV30 and TRBJ2-3, with D uncertain. The CDR3 contains 16 residues. V lost 1 base and J lost 2, with 16 bases in between. The V gene's germline CDR1 is GTSNPN and CDR2 SVGIG (reference sequence). The CDR3 nucleotides read TGTGCCTGGAGTGCCGGCAGCTTTTCCTTCACAGATACGCAGTATTTT. It specifies CAWSAGSFSFTDTQYF.

This clone was seen repeatedly, ten times or more. The chain uses TRBV5-5 and TRBJ1-6; 10 bases fit TRBD1. Germline CDR1 reads SGHKS; CDR2 reads YYEKEE (reference sequence). The V and J ends lost 4 bases and 8 bases, in that order; junction bases with no gene match: 9. The CDR3 has 16 residues. The CDR3 DNA follows: TGTGCCAGCAGCGCCGATAGACAGGGGGCACATTCACCCCTCCACTTT. This translates into CASSADRQGAHSPLHF.

This clone was observed at least ten times. The J gene is TRBJ1-5, the V gene TRBV7-2; D not resolved. This CDR3 region has 15 residues. The V and J ends lost 5 bases and 5 bases respectively, with 16 bases between them. Germline CDR1 and CDR2: SGHTA and FQGNSA. The CDR3, as DNA: TGTGCCAGCAGCGATCTGGCCCTTTGGGATCAGCCCCAGCATTTT. Translating it yields CASSDLALWDQPQHF.

This clone was picked up one time. The chain links TRBV18 to TRBJ1-3; D is ambiguous. The germline V gene encodes CDR1 KGHSH and CDR2 LQKENI. The length of the CDR3 is 15 residues. The V end was cut by 5 bases, the J end by 0 bases, with 11 bases between. The DNA of the CDR3 is TGTGCCAGCTCAGCAGACGGGAACTCTGGAAACACCATATATTTT. This gives the protein CASSADGNSGNTIYF.

The V call is TRBV19, the J call TRBJ2-1; 8 bases agree with TRBD1. This CDR3 contains 13 residues. J lost 10 bases, V lost 3 bases, and 5 bases had no gene match. Germline assignment: CDR1 LNHDA and CDR2 SQIVND (reference sequence). The DNA of the CDR3 is TGTGCCAGTAGTATGGGCCGGACAGGGGAGCAGTTCTTC. Protein product: CASSMGRTGEQFF. Looking up the rest from reference TRBV19 and TRBJ2-1 gives the full variable domain: DGGITQSPKYLFRKEGQNVTLSCEQNLNHDAMYWYRQDPGQGLRLIYYSQIVNDFQKGDIAEGYSVSREKKESFPLTVTSAQKNPTAFYLCASSMGRTGEQFFGPGTRLTVL.

The chain uses TRBV7-9 and TRBJ2-5; 7 nucleotides line up with TRBD1. Germline V gene lookup returns CDR1 SEHNR and CDR2 FQNEAQ (reference sequence). The CDR3 contains 15 residues. V was clipped by 5 bases and J by 0 bases; unmatched bases: 6. The CDR3, as DNA: TGTGCCAGCAGCCCCGCGACAGGGTACCAAGAGACCCAGTACTTC. Translation: CASSPATGYQETQYF.

This clone was seen many times. The chain is built from TRBV27 and TRBJ2-7; 9 nucleotides line up with TRBD1. Germline V gives CDR1 MNHEY, CDR2 SMNVEV (reference sequence). The V segment lost 4 bases and the J segment 1 base; nucleotides outside the gene matches: 2. The CDR3 totals 14 residues. The CDR3 spells CASSSTGGSYEQYF. The DNA of the CDR3 is TGTGCCAGCAGTTCGACAGGGGGTTCCTACGAGCAGTACTTC.

This clone was recorded at least ten times. The rearrangement joins TRBV19 to TRBJ2-5; D remains ambiguous. Germline CDR1 is LNHDA and CDR2 is SQIVND (reference sequence). Trimming removed 5 bases at V and 1 base at J, with 14 bases between. The CDR3 totals 15 residues. CDR3 amino acids: CASSRQIHTQETQYF. In nucleotides, the CDR3 is TGTGCCAGTAGTCGGCAGATTCACACCCAAGAGACCCAGTACTTC.

Only a few counts were recorded for this clone. This rearrangement joins TRBV6-2 or TRBV6-3 to TRBJ1-1; TRBD1 agrees at 7 bases. Germline trimming cut 10 bases from V and 3 bases from J; bases unmatched to any gene: 11. Germline V CDR1 and CDR2: MNHEY, SVGEGT. This CDR3 is 14 amino acids long. The CDR3 nucleotides read TGTGCCAACGGAGACAGGGTTCACCACACTGAAGCTTTCTTT. Translated, it gives CANGDRVHHTEAFF.

For this clone: The junction does not match germline at one end; this may be a read error. V and J are TRBV20-1 and TRBJ2-2, with 9 bases matching TRBD1. Germline CDR1 and CDR2: DFQATT and SNEGSKA (reference sequence). This CDR3 has 14 residues. In DNA form, the CDR3 reads TGCAGTTCCCCGGACAGGGGAGTCACCGGGGAGCTGCTTTTT. Protein: CSSPDRGVTGELLF.

Ten or more counts support this clone. The chain has TRBV5-8 and TRBJ2-6, with 7 bases matching TRBD1. CDR3 length: 16 amino acids. The V segment lost 4 bases and the J segment 2 bases; nucleotides outside the gene matches: 6. Germline CDR1 reads SGHTS; CDR2 reads YDEGEE. The CDR3 spells CASSPRQGTGANVLTF. The DNA of the CDR3 is TGTGCCAGCAGCCCCCGACAGGGTACTGGGGCCAACGTCCTGACTTTC.

This clone was detected ten times or more. Since a much larger clone is just one base distant, this may be a read error. The chain couples TRBV6-1 to TRBJ2-1, with TRBD2 as a possible D gene (6 bases). The CDR3 extends over 15 amino acids. In germline, CDR1 is MNHNS, CDR2 SASEGT. The ends were cut back, 6 bases at V and 6 bases at J, with 18 bases in the middle. In DNA form, the CDR3 reads TGTGCCAGCAGGAAGACTAGAGGGCTCTGCAATGAGCAGTTCTTC. It codes for CASRKTRGLCNEQFF.

This clone was counted at least ten times. The rearrangement joins TRBV12-3 or TRBV12-4 to TRBJ2-7, with 11 bases aligning to TRBD2. The CDR3 is made up of 15 amino acids. J lost 1 base, V lost 7 bases, and 6 bases had no gene match. The CDR3 spells CASTNTSGGSYEQYF. The DNA for the CDR3 is TGTGCCAGCACCAATACTAGCGGGGGATCCTACGAGCAGTACTTC.

This clone came up a few times. V gene TRBV28 combines with J gene TRBJ2-7; 10 bases align to TRBD1. Germline values: CDR1 MDHEN, CDR2 SYDVKM. The CDR3 runs 14 residues. Trimming removed 6 bases from V and 1 base from J; junction bases left unmatched: 3. The CDR3 sequence is CASRLGQGSYEQYF. In DNA, the CDR3 is TGTGCCAGCAGATTGGGACAGGGGTCCTACGAGCAGTACTTC.

The sample holds a few counts of this clone. Given a much more abundant clone one base away, this may be a read error. The rearrangement links TRBV5-5 to TRBJ2-3, with no clear D. The germline gives CDR1 SGHKS, CDR2 YYEKEE (reference sequence). The CDR3 covers 15 residues. The V end lost 0 bases, the J end lost 7 bases, and 15 bases lay between the germline ends. For the CDR3, the DNA is TGTGCCAGCAGCTTGGCATCCACGGGTACATATACGCAGTATTTT. Amino acid sequence: CASSLASTGTYTQYF.

This clone was seen at least ten times. The chain is built from TRBV29-1 and TRBJ2-1, with D unclear. V lost 1 base and J 7 bases, leaving 8 bases between the germline ends. From germline, CDR1 is SQVTM and CDR2 ANQGSEA. This CDR3 region has 12 residues. The CDR3 loop is CSVEVRVNEQFF. The CDR3 DNA reads TGCAGCGTTGAAGTCCGGGTTAATGAGCAGTTCTTC.

This clone was found many times. The J gene is TRBJ2-1, the V gene TRBV2; D is ambiguous. From germline, CDR1 is SNHLY and CDR2 FYNNEI. This CDR3 comprises 14 residues. The V and J ends lost 4 bases and 7 bases respectively, with 14 bases between them. The CDR3 sequence: CASSGSVVFNEQFF. The CDR3 DNA sequence: TGTGCCAGCAGTGGGTCGGTAGTTTTTAATGAGCAGTTCTTC.

This clone was seen at least ten times. CDR3 in amino acids: CASSDPWERLEQYF. In nucleotides, the CDR3 is TGTGCCAGCAGTGATCCCTGGGAGCGGTTAGAGCAGTACTTC. The chain links TRBV2 to TRBJ2-7; weak D call: TRBD2 (5 bases). The CDR3 sequence is 14 residues long. V dropped 3 bases and J dropped 7 bases, with 16 bases sitting between them. CDR1 is SNHLY, CDR2 FYNNEI, per germline. Complete variable domain (other parts from reference TRBV2 and TRBJ2-7): EPEVTQTPSHQVTQMGQEVILRCVPISNHLYFYWYRQILGQKVEFLVSFYNNEISEKSEIFDDQFSVERPDGSNFTLKIRSTKLEDSAMYFCASSDPWERLEQYFGPGTRLTVT.

This clone has ten or more counts. The rearrangement links TRBV24-1 to TRBJ2-1, with 8 bases matching TRBD2. The CDR3 is 15 residues long. Losses at the gene ends were 3 bases for V and 9 bases for J; bases not matched to a gene: 9. Germline CDR1 reads KGHDR; CDR2 reads SFDVKD. CDR3 sequence reads: CATSDREGGVAEQFF. DNA of the CDR3: TGTGCCACCAGTGATCGGGAGGGAGGAGTCGCTGAGCAGTTCTTC.